Sequencing of this T cell receptor beta chain was carried out in a study of blood T cell repertoires in COVID-19 (dated by TCRdb to 2018 to 2020). Notes on the research overall: Collaborator samples came from the United States, Italy and Spain and covered acute and convalescent phases of COVID-19. The prospective study material was composed of cDNA or gDNA derived from T cells, B-cell-depleted T cells, or PBMCs. Subjects who had been exposed to COVID-19, were actively infected with it, or had recovered from it provided the deeply sampled blood TCRbeta repertoires that made up the dataset. The repertoires were released in a freely available public database meant as a resource for research on the immune response to SARS-CoV-2. The samples were drawn from two sources: the first 160 participants of the ongoing ImmuneRACE study, and over 1,000 subjects contributed by 6 global collaborators. Sample metadata almost always included a de-identified subject ID, COVID-19 status, age in years and sex. Where available, HLA class I and class II types were taken from metadata supplied by the sample provider and were not determined by assay-based typing.

Points on this clone: The target of this receptor is not known. One base away there is no much larger clone; base qualities are not given.

V loses 5 bases at its end and J loses 7 bases; junction bases beyond the gene matches: 9. The CDR3 sequence holds 14 residues, the cysteine and phenylalanine included. Only CDR3 DNA is held: 42 bases, read in frame from base 1. In the germline V gene, CDR1 corresponds to ENHRY and CDR2 to SYGVKD. TCRbeta CDR3 regions were amplified from genomic DNA by means of the immunoSEQ Assay, a bias-controlled multiplex PCR. On the study's bioinformatics: The number of nucleated cells in each sample was estimated from the amplification of reference gene primers within the assay. To quantify the absolute abundance of each unique TCRbeta CDR3 rearrangement, sequence reads were collapsed and filtered. For each sample, productive Simpson clonality was calculated as the square root of Simpson's diversity index across productive rearrangements. The source is immuneACCESS, and TCRdb retained only in-frame sequences with V and J called. Part of the clones is not carried over; for the studies checked, unresolved V genes explain less than half of this, and the remainder is unexplained. V and J calls and clone size come straight from that table; D and trimming were deduced from the DNA. The sample includes around 230,000 clones, with approximately 90% observed a single time. The top ten constitute under 2.5% of the sample.

Paper-wide results and their limitations: Clinical and demographic metadata were provided uncurated, with the amount varying by source and participant.

In the prospective study, participants were about 18 to 100 years old, resided in approximately 25 geographic areas of the United States, and were enrolled through a virtual design. In the prospective study, cohorts were assigned on the basis of participant-reported clinical history obtained from a screening survey and a study questionnaire. Each participant in the prospective study had whole blood, serum and a nasopharyngeal or oropharyngeal swab collected by mobile phlebotomists. Participants in the prospective study had the option to provide additional blood draws and questionnaires over a roughly 2-month period. Prospective study blood samples were shipped either frozen or at room temperature before DNA extraction.

The TCR was taken from a woman aged 40 to 50 with acute COVID-19. Source material: PBMCs or T cells enriched from blood (not recorded which). This chain is built from TRBV10-3 and TRBJ1-2; TRBD1 matches 8 bases in the middle. The bases are TGTGCCATCAGTTCGACAGGGGCGGGTGGTGGCTACACCTTC. Its coded protein is CAISSTGAGGGYTF.